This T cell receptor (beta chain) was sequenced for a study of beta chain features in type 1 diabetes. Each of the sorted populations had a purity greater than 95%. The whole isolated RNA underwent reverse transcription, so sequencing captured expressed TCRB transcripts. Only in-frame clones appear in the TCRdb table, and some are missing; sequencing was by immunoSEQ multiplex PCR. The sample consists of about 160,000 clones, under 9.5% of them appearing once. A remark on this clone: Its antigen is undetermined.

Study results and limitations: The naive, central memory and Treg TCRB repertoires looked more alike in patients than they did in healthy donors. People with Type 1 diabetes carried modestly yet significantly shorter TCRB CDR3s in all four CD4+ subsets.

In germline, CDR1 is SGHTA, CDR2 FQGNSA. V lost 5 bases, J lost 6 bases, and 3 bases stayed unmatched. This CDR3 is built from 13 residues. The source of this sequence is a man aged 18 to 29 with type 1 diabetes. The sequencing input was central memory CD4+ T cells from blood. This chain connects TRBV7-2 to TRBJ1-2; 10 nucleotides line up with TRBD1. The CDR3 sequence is CASSRGQGNGYTF. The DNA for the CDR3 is TGTGCCAGCAGCCGGGGACAGGGGAATGGCTACACCTTC.